This T cell receptor (beta chain) was obtained from a study of blood T cell repertoires in COVID-19. Study-wide context: Sources were T cells, B-cell-depleted T cells, or PBMCs; the material itself was cDNA or gDNA.

Libraries were prepared by immunoSEQ multiplex PCR; TCRdb keeps only in-frame clonotypes and omits some of them. Of over 85,000 clones in the sample, roughly four fifths are singletons; the top ten hold approximately 2%. The trim removed 6 bases at V and 5 bases at J, leaving 8 bases unmatched. The CDR3 covers 14 residues. Germline-derived CDR1 and CDR2 are WSHSY and SAAADI. This TCR was recovered from a woman in her 70s with acute or convalescent COVID-19. The chain joins TRBV10-2 to TRBJ1-2; 8 bases align to TRBD1. Material for sequencing was peripheral blood. Here the CDR3 DNA reads TGCGCCAGCAGCCAGACAGGGGTGGATTATGGCTACACCTTC. It is translated as CASSQTGVDYGYTF.